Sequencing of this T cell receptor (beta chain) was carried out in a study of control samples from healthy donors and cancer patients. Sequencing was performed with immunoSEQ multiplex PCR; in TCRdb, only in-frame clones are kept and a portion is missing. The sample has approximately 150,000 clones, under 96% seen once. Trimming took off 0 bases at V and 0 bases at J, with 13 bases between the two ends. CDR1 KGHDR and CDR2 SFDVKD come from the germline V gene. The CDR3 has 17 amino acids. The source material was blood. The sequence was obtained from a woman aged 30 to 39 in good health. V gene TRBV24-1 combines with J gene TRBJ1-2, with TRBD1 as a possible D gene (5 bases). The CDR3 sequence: CATSDLHKGDANYGYTF. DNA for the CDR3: TGTGCCACCAGTGATTTGCATAAAGGGGACGCTAACTATGGCTACACCTTC.